The 29 T cell receptor beta chains reported below all come from one sample, sequenced in a study of CD8+CD57+ T cells in acquired aplastic anemia. An expansion of CD8+CD57+ cells by flow cytometry had been shown in patients chosen for sequencing. CDR3 and TCR beta VDJ profiling relied on genomic DNA as the template. TCRdb processed the reads anew with MiXCR; each CDR3 protein has one entry. Of around 200,000 distinct CDR3 sequences in the sample, under 50% were seen once. The sample was sorted CD4+, CD8+, or CD8+CD57+ T cells (not recorded which) from PBMCs. The receptors here all came from a human donor with aplastic anemia.

The genes are TRBV7-8 and TRBJ1-2, with 11 nucleotides matching TRBD1. With V trimmed by 6 bases and J by 4 bases, 4 bases remained unmatched. CDR3 length: 14 amino acids. Germline V gene sequence: CDR1 SGHVS, CDR2 FQNEAQ. Written as DNA, the CDR3 is TGTGCCAGCAGACGGGGGACAGGGGGCTATGGCTACACCTTC. It encodes CASRRGTGGYGYTF.

This clonotype was observed a handful of times. The chain has TRBV2 and TRBJ2-7; D ambiguous. Germline values: CDR1 SNHLY, CDR2 FYNNEI. This CDR3 has 11 amino acids. The V gene lost 7 bases and the J gene lost 4 bases, with 8 bases spanning the gap. The CDR3 loop reads CASNIEYEQYF. As DNA, the CDR3 is TGTGCCAGCAATATAGAATACGAGCAGTACTTC.

Ten or more counts support this clonotype. The rearrangement joins TRBV6-1 to TRBJ1-5; D gene ambiguous. CDR1 is MNHNS and CDR2 is SASEGT in the germline V gene. Trimming took off 7 bases at V and 3 bases at J, with 13 bases between the two ends. This CDR3 contains 14 residues. The CDR3 DNA reads as TGTGCCAGCACCCCCCTCGGGCCCAATCAGCCCCAGCATTTT. Amino acid sequence: CASTPLGPNQPQHF.

As concerns this clonotype: Possible read error: a much larger clone is one base away. The rearrangement uses TRBV12-3 or TRBV12-4 and TRBJ1-3; no definite D call. This CDR3 spans 14 amino acids. The CDR3 region is CASSYFLSGDTIYF. The CDR3 region has the DNA TGTGCCAGCAGCTACTTCCTCTCTGGAGACACCATATATTTT.

The V gene is TRBV20-1, the J gene TRBJ1-2, with D maybe TRBD1 (6 bases). V lost 4 bases, J lost 0 bases, and 15 bases lay in between. This CDR3 is 15 amino acids long. Germline-derived CDR1 and CDR2 are DFQATT and SNEGSKA (reference sequence). CDR3 nucleotide sequence: TGCAGTGCTATTCGGACAGCGAAGCCTAACTATGGCTACACCTTC. This encodes CSAIRTAKPNYGYTF.

In its sample, this clonotype was seen many times. V is TRBV6-1 and J is TRBJ1-5; tentative D call: TRBD1 (6 bases). The germline V gene has CDR1 MNHNS and CDR2 SASEGT. The CDR3 has 14 amino acids. V was shortened by 5 bases and J by 0 bases, with 8 bases between the two germline ends. The CDR3: CASSKQGSNQPQHF. CDR3 nucleotides: TGTGCCAGCAGTAAACAGGGTAGCAATCAGCCCCAGCATTTT.

This chain uses TRBV29-1 with TRBJ2-1, with D perhaps matching TRBD2 (6 bases). Germline V lookup: CDR1 SQVTM, CDR2 ANQGSEA. This CDR3 has 13 residues. Trimming cost V 4 bases and J 7 bases, with 14 bases left between them. The CDR3 spells CSVAAGRTNEQFF. In DNA form, the CDR3 reads TGCAGCGTTGCGGCGGGGCGAACAAATGAGCAGTTCTTC.

As to this clonotype: The final CDR3 position lacks the conserved phenylalanine or tryptophan, pointing to a likely read error. This chain connects TRBV11-2 to TRBJ2-1; TRBD2 agrees at 13 bases. CDR3 length equals 18 residues. Per the germline V gene, CDR1 is SGHAT and CDR2 is FQNNGV. V lost 4 bases and J lost 8; bases outside the gene matches: 14. CDR3 nucleotides: TGTGCCAGCAGCTGGCCTACCACTACTAGCGGGAGGGTCGATGAGCAGTTCCTC. Protein product: CASSWPTTTSGRVDEQFL.

Note on this clonotype: The conserved closing phenylalanine or tryptophan is absent in this CDR3, likely reflecting a read error. V is TRBV19 and J is TRBJ1-5; D is uncertain. CDR1 LNHDA and CDR2 SQIVND come from the germline V gene (reference sequence). There are 15 residues in the CDR3. The V and J ends lost 3 bases and 2 bases respectively, with 11 bases between them. The DNA of the CDR3 is TGTGCCAGTAGTATTACGGGAGGAGGCAATCAGCCCCAGCATCTT. It translates to CASSITGGGNQPQHL.

This clonotype turned up a few times. This chain connects TRBV7-6 to TRBJ2-7; TRBD2 agrees at 10 bases. Germline V gives CDR1 SGHVS, CDR2 FNYEAQ. V lost 5 bases and J lost 6; bases outside the gene matches: 4. The CDR3 sequence is 13 residues long. The CDR3 is CASSPSGSSEQYF. The CDR3 DNA reads TGTGCCAGCAGCCCTAGCGGGAGTTCCGAGCAGTACTTC.

Here the CDR3 reads CASSDRGSEAFF. CDR3 sequence (DNA): TGTGCCAGCAGTGACAGGGGCTCTGAAGCTTTCTTT. The V gene is TRBV2, the J gene TRBJ1-1; possibly TRBD1 for D (6 bases). V was shortened by 3 bases and J by 6 bases, with 8 bases between the two germline ends. Germline V CDR1 and CDR2: SNHLY, FYNNEI. CDR3 length: 12 amino acids.

This chain connects TRBV10-3 to TRBJ1-4, with unresolved D. Trimming took off 3 bases at V and 0 bases at J, with 2 bases between the two ends. CDR3 length: 13 residues. Germline CDR1 and CDR2: ENHRY and SYGVKD. DNA of the CDR3: TGTGCCATCAGTGAAGCAACTAATGAAAAACTGTTTTTT. As protein: CAISEATNEKLFF.

The chain has TRBV2 and TRBJ2-2, with TRBD2 identical over 11 bases. Losses at the gene ends were 7 bases for V and 6 bases for J; bases not matched to a gene: 7. Germline CDR1 SNHLY, CDR2 FYNNEI. The CDR3 covers 15 residues. For the CDR3, the DNA is TGTGCCAGCACGGCTAGCGGGGGGAATTCCGGGGAGCTGTTTTTT. This gives the protein CASTASGGNSGELFF.

This chain uses TRBV4-1 with TRBJ2-3; 7 bases line up with TRBD2. This CDR3 has 17 amino acids. The V and J ends lost 3 bases and 0 bases, in that order; junction bases with no gene match: 9. CDR1 and CDR2 from the germline V gene are MGHRA and YSYEKL. The CDR3 is CASSHPSSGASTDTQYF. The CDR3 DNA is TGCGCCAGCAGCCACCCCTCCAGCGGGGCGAGCACAGATACGCAGTATTTT.

This clonotype was counted at least ten times. The chain combines TRBV20-1 with TRBJ1-5; no clear D. CDR1 DFQATT and CDR2 SNEGSKA come from the germline V gene (reference sequence). The V end was cut by 6 bases, the J end by 4 bases, with 10 bases between. The CDR3 sequence is 12 residues long. The CDR3 sequence: CSAADGNQPQHF. CDR3 bases: TGCAGTGCCGCGGACGGGAATCAGCCCCAGCATTTT.

This clonotype was seen at least ten times. The chain joins TRBV20-1 to TRBJ2-1; the D gene is possibly TRBD2 (6 bases). This CDR3 comprises 15 residues. From germline, CDR1 is DFQATT and CDR2 SNEGSKA (reference sequence). Trimming removed 5 bases at V and 1 base at J, with 15 bases between. This CDR3 is CSASLRAGSYNEQFF. The CDR3, as DNA: TGCAGTGCTTCCCTCCGGGCGGGGTCCTACAATGAGCAGTTCTTC.

This clonotype has ten or more counts. The V call is TRBV4-3, the J call TRBJ2-7, with TRBD2 as a possible D gene (5 bases). CDR1 LGHNA and CDR2 YSLEER come from the germline V gene. This CDR3 is 15 amino acids long. Trimming stripped 0 bases from V and 7 bases from J, with 16 bases between. The CDR3: CASSQDLGLGGEQYF. CDR3 coding DNA: TGCGCCAGCAGCCAAGATTTAGGGTTGGGCGGGGAGCAGTACTTC.

Concerning this clonotype itself: Being one base from a much bigger clone, this may be a read error. The chain employs TRBV5-1 and TRBJ1-2, with no clear D. The CDR3 length is 16 residues. CDR1 and CDR2 from the germline V gene are SGHRS and YFSETQ. CDR3 in amino acids: CASGFGSNAANYGYTF. The CDR3 coding sequence is TGCGCCAGCGGCTTTGGGAGCAACGCAGCTAACTATGGCTACACCTTC. Based on the CDR3 plus reference TRBV5-1 and TRBJ1-2, the full variable domain is KAGVTQTPRYLIKTRGQQVTLSCSPISGHRSVSWYQQTPGQGLQFLFEYFSETQRNKGNFPGRFSGRQFSNSRSEMNVSTLELGDSALYLCASGFGSNAANYGYTFGSGTRLTVV.

About this clonotype itself: This may be a read error: a much more frequent sequence differs by one nucleotide. The rearrangement links TRBV10-3 to TRBJ1-1; D is undetermined. This CDR3 region has 14 residues. In germline, CDR1 is ENHRY, CDR2 SYGVKD. CDR3 sequence: CASSPLFGNAEAFF. The CDR3 nucleotides are TGTGCCAGCTCACCTCTCTTCGGGAACGCTGAAGCTTTCTTT.

At least ten counts were recorded for this clonotype. This chain connects TRBV6-4 to TRBJ2-3; perhaps TRBD2 as D (6 bases). This CDR3 has 16 residues. Trimming cost V 5 bases and J 0 bases, with 15 bases left between them. The germline gives CDR1 MRHNA, CDR2 SNTAGT. This CDR3 is CASSPLATPSTDTQYF. The DNA for the CDR3 is TGTGCCAGCAGTCCCCTAGCGACTCCCAGCACAGATACGCAGTATTTT.

In DNA, the CDR3 is TGTGCCAGCGTCCAGAAAGGGATGAGAGGGTATAGCAATCAGCCCCAGCATTTT. Translating gives CASVQKGMRGYSNQPQHF. The chain is built from TRBV9 and TRBJ1-5; D unresolved. The germline V and J ends were trimmed by 7 bases and 0 bases, with 23 bases remaining between them. CDR1 and CDR2 from the germline V gene are SGDLS and YYNGEE. The CDR3 sequence is 18 residues long.

For this clonotype: It is unclear where the CDR3 begins or ends on the DNA, so no DNA is shown, and the CDR3 is as TCRdb lists it. This sequence joins TRBV7-2 and TRBJ1-2; the table's D call TRBD1 went unverified against the DNA. In germline, CDR1 is SGHTA, CDR2 FQGNSA. The CDR3 numbers 15 amino acids, ends counted. The CDR3 loop reads CASSLYTGTHYGCTF.

This clonotype was counted at least ten times. This rearrangement joins TRBV5-1 to TRBJ1-5; TRBD1 is a possible D gene (5 bases). Trimming shortened V by 4 bases and J by 4 bases, and 12 bases separated the two germline ends. CDR1 and CDR2 (germline): SGHRS, YFSETQ. The CDR3 totals 14 residues. The CDR3 sequence: CASSQWGTNQPQHF. The CDR3, as DNA: TGCGCCAGCAGCCAGTGGGGGACTAATCAGCCCCAGCATTTT.

The chain uses TRBV10-3 and TRBJ2-5, with a possible D match to TRBD2 (5 bases). Trimming removed 8 bases at V and 1 base at J, with 23 bases between. The CDR3 spans 17 residues. Germline assignment: CDR1 ENHRY and CDR2 SYGVKD. The DNA for the CDR3 is TGTGCCATCTCTAACTCTATACTAGGGATTCCCCAAGAGACCCAGTACTTC. It specifies CAISNSILGIPQETQYF.

This clonotype was found many times. V is TRBV29-1 and J is TRBJ2-3; TRBD1 is a possible D gene (6 bases). Germline V gene data show CDR1 as SQVTM and CDR2 as ANQGSEA. The CDR3 runs to 13 residues. Trimming took off 3 bases at V and 5 bases at J, with 12 bases between the two ends. CDR3 bases: TGCAGCGTTGACAGGGGTCGGAGAGATACGCAGTATTTT. Encoded protein: CSVDRGRRDTQYF.

This clonotype was seen more than once but under ten times. J is TRBJ1-2 and V is TRBV24-1; D perhaps matches TRBD1 (5 bases). Germline lookup yields CDR1 KGHDR and CDR2 SFDVKD. V dropped 5 bases and J dropped 7 bases, with 16 bases sitting between them. This CDR3 contains 14 residues. The CDR3 region has the DNA TGTGCCACCAGTGGTAGCAGCAGGGTGGGTGGCTACACCTTC. It translates to CATSGSSRVGGYTF.

This clonotype was detected ten times or more. V usage is TRBV7-9 and J usage is TRBJ2-3; 9 nucleotides match TRBD1. The V gene end was trimmed by 6 bases and the J gene end by 5 bases; junction bases not matched to a gene: 12. CDR1 SEHNR and CDR2 FQNEAQ come from the germline V gene (reference sequence). The CDR3 sequence is 16 residues long. The chain's CDR3 is CASSSNTGGEGDTQYF. CDR3 sequence (DNA): TGTGCCAGCAGTTCGAACACAGGGGGCGAAGGAGATACGCAGTATTTT.

This clonotype was recorded at least ten times. The chain employs TRBV5-6 and TRBJ2-7; possibly TRBD2 for D (6 bases). Between the trimmed V and J ends, which lost 1 base and 2 bases, there was a span of 10 bases. The CDR3 loop spans 14 amino acids. From germline, CDR1 is SGHDT and CDR2 YYEEEE. DNA for the CDR3: TGTGCCAGCAGCTTGTCTGGGGGGACCTACGAGCAGTACTTC. Translated: CASSLSGGTYEQYF.

The CDR3 loop reads CASSRAYMYQETQYF. CDR3 sequence (DNA): TGTGCCAGCAGTAGGGCATACATGTACCAAGAGACCCAGTACTTC. The chain has TRBV12-3 or TRBV12-4 and TRBJ2-5; D ambiguous. V lost 5 bases, J lost 0 bases, and 13 bases lay in between. This CDR3 region has 15 residues.